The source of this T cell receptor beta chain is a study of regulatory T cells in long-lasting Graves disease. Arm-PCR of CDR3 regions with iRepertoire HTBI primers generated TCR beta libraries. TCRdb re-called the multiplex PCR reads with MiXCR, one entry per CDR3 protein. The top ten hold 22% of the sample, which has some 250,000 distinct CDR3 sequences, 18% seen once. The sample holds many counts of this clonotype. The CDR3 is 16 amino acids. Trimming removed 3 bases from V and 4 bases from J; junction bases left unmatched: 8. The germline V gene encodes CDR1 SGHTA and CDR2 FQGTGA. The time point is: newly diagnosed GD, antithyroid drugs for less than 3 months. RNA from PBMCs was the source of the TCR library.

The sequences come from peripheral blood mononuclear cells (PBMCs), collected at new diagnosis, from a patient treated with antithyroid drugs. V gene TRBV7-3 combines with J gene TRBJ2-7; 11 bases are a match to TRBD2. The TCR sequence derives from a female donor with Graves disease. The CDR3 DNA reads TGTGCCAGCAGCTTTAACACTAGCGGGAGAGGGTACGAGCAGTACTTC. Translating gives CASSFNTSGRGYEQYF.